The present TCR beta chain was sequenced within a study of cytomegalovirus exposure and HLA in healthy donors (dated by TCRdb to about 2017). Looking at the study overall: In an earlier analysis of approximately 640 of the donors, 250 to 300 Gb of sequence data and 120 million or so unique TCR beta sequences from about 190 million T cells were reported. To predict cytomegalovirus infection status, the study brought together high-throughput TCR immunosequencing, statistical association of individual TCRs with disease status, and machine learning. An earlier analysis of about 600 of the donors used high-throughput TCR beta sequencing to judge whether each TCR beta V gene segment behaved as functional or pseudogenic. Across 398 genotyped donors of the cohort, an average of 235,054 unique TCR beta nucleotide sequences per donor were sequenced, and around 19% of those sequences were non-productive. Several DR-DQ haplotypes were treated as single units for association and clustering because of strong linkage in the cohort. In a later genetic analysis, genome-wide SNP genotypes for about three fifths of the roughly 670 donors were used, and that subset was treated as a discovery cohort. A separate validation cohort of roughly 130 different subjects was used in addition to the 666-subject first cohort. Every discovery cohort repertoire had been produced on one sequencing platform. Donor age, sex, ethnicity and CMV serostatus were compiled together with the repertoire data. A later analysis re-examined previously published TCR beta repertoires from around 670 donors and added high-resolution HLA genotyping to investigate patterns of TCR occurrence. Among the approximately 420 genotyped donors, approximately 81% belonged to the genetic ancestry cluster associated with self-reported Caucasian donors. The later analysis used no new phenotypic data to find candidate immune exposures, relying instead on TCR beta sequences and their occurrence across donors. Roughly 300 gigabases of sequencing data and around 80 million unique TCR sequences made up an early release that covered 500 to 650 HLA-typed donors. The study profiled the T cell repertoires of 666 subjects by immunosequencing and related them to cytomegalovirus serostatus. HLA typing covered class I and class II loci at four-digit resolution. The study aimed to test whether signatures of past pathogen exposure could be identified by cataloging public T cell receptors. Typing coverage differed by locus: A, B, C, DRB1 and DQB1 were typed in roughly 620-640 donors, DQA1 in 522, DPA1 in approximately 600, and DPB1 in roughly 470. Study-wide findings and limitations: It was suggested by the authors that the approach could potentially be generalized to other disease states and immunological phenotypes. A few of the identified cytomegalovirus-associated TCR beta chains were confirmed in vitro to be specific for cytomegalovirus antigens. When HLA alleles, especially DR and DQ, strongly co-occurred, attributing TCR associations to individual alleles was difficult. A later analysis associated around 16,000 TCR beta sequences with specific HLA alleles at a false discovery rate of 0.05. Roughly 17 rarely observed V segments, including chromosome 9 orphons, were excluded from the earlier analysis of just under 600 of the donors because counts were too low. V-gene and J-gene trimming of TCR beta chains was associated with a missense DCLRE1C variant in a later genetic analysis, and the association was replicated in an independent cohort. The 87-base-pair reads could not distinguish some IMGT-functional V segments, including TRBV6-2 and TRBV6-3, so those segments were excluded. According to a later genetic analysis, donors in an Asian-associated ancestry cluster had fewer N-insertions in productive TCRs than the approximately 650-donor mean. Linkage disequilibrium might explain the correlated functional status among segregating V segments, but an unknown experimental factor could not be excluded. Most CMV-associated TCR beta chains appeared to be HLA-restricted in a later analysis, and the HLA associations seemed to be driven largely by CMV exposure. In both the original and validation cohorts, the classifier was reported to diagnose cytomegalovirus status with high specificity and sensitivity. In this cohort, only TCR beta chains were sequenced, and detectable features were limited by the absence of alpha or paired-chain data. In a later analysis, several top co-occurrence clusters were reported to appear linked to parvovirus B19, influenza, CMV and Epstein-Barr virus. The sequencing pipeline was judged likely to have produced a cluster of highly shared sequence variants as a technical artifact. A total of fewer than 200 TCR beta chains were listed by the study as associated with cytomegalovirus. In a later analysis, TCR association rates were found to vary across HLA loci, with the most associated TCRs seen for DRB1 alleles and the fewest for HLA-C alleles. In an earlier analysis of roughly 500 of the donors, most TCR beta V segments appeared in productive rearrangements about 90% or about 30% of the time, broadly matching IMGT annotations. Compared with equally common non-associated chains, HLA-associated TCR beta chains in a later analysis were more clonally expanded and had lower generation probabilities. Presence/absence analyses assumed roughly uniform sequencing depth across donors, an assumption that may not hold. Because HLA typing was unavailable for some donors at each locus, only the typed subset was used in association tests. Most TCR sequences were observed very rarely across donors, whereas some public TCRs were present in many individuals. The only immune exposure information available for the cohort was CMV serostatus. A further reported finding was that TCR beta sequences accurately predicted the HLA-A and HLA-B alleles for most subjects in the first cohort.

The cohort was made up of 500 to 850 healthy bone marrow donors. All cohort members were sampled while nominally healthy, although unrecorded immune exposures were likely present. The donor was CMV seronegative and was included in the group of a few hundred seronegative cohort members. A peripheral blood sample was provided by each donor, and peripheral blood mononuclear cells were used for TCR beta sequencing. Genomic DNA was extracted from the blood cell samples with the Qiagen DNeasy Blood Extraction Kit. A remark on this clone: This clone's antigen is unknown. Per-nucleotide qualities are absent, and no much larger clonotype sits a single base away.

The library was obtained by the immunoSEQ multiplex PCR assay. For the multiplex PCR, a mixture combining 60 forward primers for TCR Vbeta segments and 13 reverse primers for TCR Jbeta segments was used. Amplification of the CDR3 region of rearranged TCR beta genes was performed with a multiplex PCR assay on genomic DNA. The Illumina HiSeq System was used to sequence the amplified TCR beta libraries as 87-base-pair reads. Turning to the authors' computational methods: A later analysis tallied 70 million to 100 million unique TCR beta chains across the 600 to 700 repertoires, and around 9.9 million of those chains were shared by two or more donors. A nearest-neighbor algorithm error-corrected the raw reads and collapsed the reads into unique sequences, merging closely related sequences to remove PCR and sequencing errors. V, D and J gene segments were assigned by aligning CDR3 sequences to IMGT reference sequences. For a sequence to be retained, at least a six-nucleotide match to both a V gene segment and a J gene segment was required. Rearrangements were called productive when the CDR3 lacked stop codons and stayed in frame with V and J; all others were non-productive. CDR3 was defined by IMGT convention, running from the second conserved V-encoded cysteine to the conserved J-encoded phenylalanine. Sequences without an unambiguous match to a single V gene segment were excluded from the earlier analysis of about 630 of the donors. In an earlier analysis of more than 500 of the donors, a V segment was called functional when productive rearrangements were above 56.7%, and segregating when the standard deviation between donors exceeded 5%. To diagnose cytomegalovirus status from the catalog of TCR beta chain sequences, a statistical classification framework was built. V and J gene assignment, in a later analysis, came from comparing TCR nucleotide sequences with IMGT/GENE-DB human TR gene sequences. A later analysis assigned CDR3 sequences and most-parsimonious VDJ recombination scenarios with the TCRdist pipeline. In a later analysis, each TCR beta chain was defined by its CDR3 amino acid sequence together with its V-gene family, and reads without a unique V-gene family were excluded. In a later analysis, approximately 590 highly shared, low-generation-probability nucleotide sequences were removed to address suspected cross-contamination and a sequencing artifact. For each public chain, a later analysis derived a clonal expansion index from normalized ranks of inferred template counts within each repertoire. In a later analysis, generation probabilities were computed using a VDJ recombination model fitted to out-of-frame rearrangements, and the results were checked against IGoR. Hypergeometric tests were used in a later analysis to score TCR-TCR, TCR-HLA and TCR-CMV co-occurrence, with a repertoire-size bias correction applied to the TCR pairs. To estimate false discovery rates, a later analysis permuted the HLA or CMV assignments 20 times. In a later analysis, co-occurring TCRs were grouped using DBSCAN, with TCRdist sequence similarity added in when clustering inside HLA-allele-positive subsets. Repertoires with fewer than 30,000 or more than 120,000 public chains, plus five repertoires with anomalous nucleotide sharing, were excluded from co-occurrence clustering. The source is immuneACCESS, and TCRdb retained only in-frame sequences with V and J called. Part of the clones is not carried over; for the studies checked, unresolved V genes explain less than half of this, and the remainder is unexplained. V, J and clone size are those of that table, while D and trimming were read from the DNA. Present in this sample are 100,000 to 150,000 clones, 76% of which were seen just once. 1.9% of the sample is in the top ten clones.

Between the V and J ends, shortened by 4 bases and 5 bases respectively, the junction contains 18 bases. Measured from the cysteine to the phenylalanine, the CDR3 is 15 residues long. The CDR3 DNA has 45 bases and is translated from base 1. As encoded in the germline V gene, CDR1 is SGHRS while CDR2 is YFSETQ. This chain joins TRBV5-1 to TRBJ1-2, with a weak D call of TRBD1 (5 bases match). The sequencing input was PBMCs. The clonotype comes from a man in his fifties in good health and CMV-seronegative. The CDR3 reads CASSPGSGVGYGYTF. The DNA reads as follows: TGCGCCAGCAGCCCAGGGTCGGGGGTCGGGTATGGCTACACCTTC. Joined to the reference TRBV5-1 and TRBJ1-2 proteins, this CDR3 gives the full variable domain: KAGVTQTPRYLIKTRGQQVTLSCSPISGHRSVSWYQQTPGQGLQFLFEYFSETQRNKGNFPGRFSGRQFSNSRSEMNVSTLELGDSALYLCASSPGSGVGYGYTFGSGTRLTVV.